This record covers a single TCR beta chain. Germline CDR1 and CDR2: LNHDA and SQIVND (reference sequence). The ends were cut back, 5 bases at V and 4 bases at J, with 11 bases in the middle. This CDR3 region has 13 residues. The sample is drawn from a study of T cell responses to AZD1222 COVID-19 vaccine. Profiling relied on immunoSEQ multiplex PCR, and the TCRdb table lists in-frame clones only, not all of them. This repertoire shows 95,000 to 150,000 clones, about nine tenths found once; its top ten account for approximately 1%. This TCR was recovered from an adult in good health. Sequencing used peripheral blood, obtained on day 0 of AZD1222 vaccination. The rearrangement uses TRBV19 and TRBJ1-2, with D maybe TRBD1 (6 bases). CDR3 amino acids: CASSPDRSYGYTF. CDR3 sequence (DNA): TGTGCCAGTAGTCCAGACAGGTCCTATGGCTACACCTTC.